These 30 T cell receptor beta chains share one sample of origin, sequenced in a study of T cells in Graves' hyperthyroidism and ophthalmopathy. Researchers took RNA transcripts and amplified the TCR beta CDR3 regions from them. A first-round RT-PCR of the TCR CDR3 used the HTBI primer set. TCRdb reanalysed the multiplex PCR reads using MiXCR and keeps one entry per CDR3 protein. Here the sample spans some 770,000 distinct CDR3 sequences, 16% being singletons. The sequencing sample was made of blood. Receptors originate from a man aged 18 to 29 with Graves' hyperthyroidism.

The V call is TRBV29-1, the J call TRBJ2-1; possibly TRBD2 for D (5 bases). This CDR3 is built from 14 residues. The germline CDR1 and CDR2 sequences are SQVTM and ANQGSEA. The V end lost 4 bases, the J end lost 4 bases, and 14 bases lay between the germline ends. The CDR3 is CSVVRSRGYNEQFF. The CDR3 DNA sequence: TGCAGCGTTGTCCGATCTCGAGGGTACAATGAGCAGTTCTTC.

This clonotype showed up just a few times. V usage is TRBV9 and J usage is TRBJ2-5; TRBD1 matches 7 bases. CDR1 SGDLS and CDR2 YYNGEE come from the germline V gene. The CDR3 runs 18 residues. The V and J ends lost 0 bases and 2 bases, in that order; junction bases with no gene match: 13. CDR3 in DNA: TGTGCCAGCAGCGTAGAGACCTCAGGACAGGCACGTCAAGAGACCCAGTACTTC. Protein sequence: CASSVETSGQARQETQYF.

This clonotype was detected only a few times. The chain links TRBV19 to TRBJ2-1, with 10 nucleotides matching TRBD2. Per germline, CDR1 LNHDA and CDR2 SQIVND (reference sequence). V gave up 6 bases and J gave up 3 bases; unmatched junction bases: 5. The CDR3 contains 15 residues. The CDR3: CASSGLAGVYNEQFF. The CDR3 DNA reads TGTGCCAGTAGCGGTCTAGCGGGAGTCTACAATGAGCAGTTCTTC.

The J gene is TRBJ1-6, the V gene TRBV18; D possibly corresponds to TRBD1 (5 bases). The CDR3 spans 13 residues. Trimming stripped 5 bases from V and 6 bases from J, with 8 bases between. Germline loops: CDR1 KGHSH, CDR2 LQKENI. CDR3: CASSADSNSPLHF. In DNA form, the CDR3 reads TGTGCCAGCTCAGCCGACAGTAATTCACCCCTCCACTTT.

The chain combines TRBV6-6 with TRBJ2-2, with TRBD1 matching 8 bases. V shed 0 bases and J 4 bases; nucleotides not matched to a gene: 7. The CDR3 runs to 17 residues. CDR1 is MNHNY, CDR2 SVGAGI, per germline (reference sequence). CDR3: CASSYSLRDRLTGELFF. The CDR3 coding sequence is TGTGCCAGCAGTTACTCGCTCCGGGACAGGCTCACCGGGGAGCTGTTTTTT.

At least ten counts were recorded for this clonotype. The chain is built from TRBV28 and TRBJ2-1; 15 bases are a match to TRBD2. CDR3 length: 20 residues. From germline, CDR1 is MDHEN and CDR2 SYDVKM. After removal of 6 bases from V and 0 bases from J, the junction contained 12 bases not matched to a gene. CDR3 in amino acids: CASSLVQGLAGGSSYNEQFF. CDR3 in DNA: TGTGCCAGCAGCTTAGTGCAGGGACTAGCGGGAGGATCCTCCTACAATGAGCAGTTCTTC.

In this sample, this clonotype turned up many times. This chain uses TRBV30 with TRBJ2-5; 12 bases agree with TRBD2. Trimming took 2 bases from V and 4 from J; bases not matched to a gene: 2. Germline V lookup: CDR1 GTSNPN, CDR2 SVGIG (reference sequence). CDR3 length equals 14 residues. CDR3: CAWSKGLAGETQYF. In DNA, the CDR3 is TGTGCCTGGAGTAAGGGACTAGCGGGAGAGACCCAGTACTTC.

This clonotype occurred many times. The CDR3 loop is CASRPEGADTQYF. CDR3 bases: TGTGCCAGCAGACCCGAGGGCGCAGATACGCAGTATTTT. The chain has TRBV2 and TRBJ2-3, with D perhaps matching TRBD2 (5 bases). Trimming cost V 6 bases and J 4 bases, with 11 bases left between them. The germline CDR1 and CDR2 sequences are SNHLY and FYNNEI. This CDR3 is built from 13 residues. The full variable domain, rest sourced from reference TRBV2 and TRBJ2-3, is EPEVTQTPSHQVTQMGQEVILRCVPISNHLYFYWYRQILGQKVEFLVSFYNNEISEKSEIFDDQFSVERPDGSNFTLKIRSTKLEDSAMYFCASRPEGADTQYFGPGTRLTVL.

This clonotype was found many times. The rearrangement uses TRBV9 and TRBJ2-1, with a tentative D call TRBD2 (6 bases). V lost 3 bases and J lost 4, with 23 bases in between. The CDR3 has 18 amino acids. Germline V lookup: CDR1 SGDLS, CDR2 YYNGEE. The CDR3 sequence: CASSGEAGGQGGYNEQFF. CDR3 bases: TGTGCCAGCAGCGGAGAGGCTGGTGGGCAGGGAGGATACAATGAGCAGTTCTTC.

This clonotype was recorded a few times. The chain combines TRBV6-1 with TRBJ1-1; no clear D gene. Germline V lookup: CDR1 MNHNS, CDR2 SASEGT. Trimming left V 2 bases short and J 2 bases short, with 9 bases between. CDR3 length equals 14 residues. The CDR3 protein is CASSERAGNTEAFF. The CDR3 bases are TGTGCCAGCAGTGAAAGGGCGGGAAACACTGAAGCTTTCTTT.

The chain couples TRBV27 to TRBJ2-2, with D tentatively TRBD2 (6 bases). V was pared by 7 bases and J by 1 base, with 13 bases between. The CDR3 consists of 15 residues. CDR1 is MNHEY and CDR2 is SMNVEV in the germline V gene (reference sequence). CDR3 sequence (DNA): TGTGCCAGCACCTCCCGGGGAGGGAACACCGGGGAGCTGTTTTTT. This translates into CASTSRGGNTGELFF.

This clonotype was observed a handful of times. The chain links TRBV4-1 to TRBJ2-1; D uncertain. The V and J ends lost 4 bases and 0 bases respectively, with 13 bases between them. The CDR3 extends over 16 amino acids. Germline V lookup: CDR1 MGHRA, CDR2 YSYEKL. The CDR3: CASSPGRFLSYNEQFF. The CDR3 DNA reads as TGCGCCAGCAGCCCCGGGCGCTTTCTCTCCTACAATGAGCAGTTCTTC.

The genes are TRBV3-1 and TRBJ1-6; D unresolved. The CDR3 runs to 16 residues. V lost 2 bases and J lost 8, with 16 bases in between. In germline, CDR1 is LGHDT, CDR2 YNNKEL (reference sequence). In nucleotides, the CDR3 is TGTGCCAGCAGCCAAACTACCCAAGCGACCTATTCACCCCTCCACTTT. Encoded protein: CASSQTTQATYSPLHF.

This clonotype was recorded many times. The chain combines TRBV3-1 with TRBJ2-1, with 11 bases fitting TRBD1. Germline V CDR1 and CDR2: LGHDT, YNNKEL (reference sequence). The CDR3 spans 13 residues. Germline trimming cut 7 bases from V and 7 bases from J; bases unmatched to any gene: 3. The CDR3: CASTDRGRNEQFF. CDR3 in DNA: TGTGCCAGCACGGACAGGGGGCGGAATGAGCAGTTCTTC.

This clonotype was seen only a few times. The CDR3 protein is CSARRGSPLHF. For the CDR3, the DNA is TGCAGTGCCCGACGCGGATCACCCCTCCACTTT. The V call is TRBV20-1, the J call TRBJ1-6, with D unclear. The V and J ends lost 6 bases and 10 bases respectively, with 10 bases between them. CDR1 is DFQATT, CDR2 SNEGSKA, per germline (reference sequence). The CDR3 totals 11 residues.

This clonotype occurred many times. This chain joins TRBV2 and TRBJ2-2, with D hard to call. Germline CDR1 SNHLY, CDR2 FYNNEI. There are 14 residues in the CDR3. V lost 6 bases to trimming and J lost 4 bases, with 12 bases between them. CDR3 sequence: CASSQEKGTGELFF. CDR3 DNA sequence: TGTGCCAGCAGCCAGGAAAAAGGCACCGGGGAGCTGTTTTTT.

This clonotype has more than one count but fewer than ten. The J gene is TRBJ2-3, the V gene TRBV2; TRBD2 matches at 9 bases. The CDR3 extends over 16 amino acids. Germline V lookup: CDR1 SNHLY, CDR2 FYNNEI. Trimming took 10 bases from V and 0 from J; bases not matched to a gene: 11. CDR3 sequence reads: CATQREDQRSTDTQYF. DNA of the CDR3: TGTGCCACACAGCGGGAGGATCAACGGAGCACAGATACGCAGTATTTT.

The chain uses TRBV20-1 and TRBJ2-1; 8 bases align to TRBD2. The J call may be wrong; the DNA end is better matched by TRBJ2-7. Looked up from germline, CDR1 is DFQATT and CDR2 is SNEGSKA (reference sequence). The CDR3 contains 14 residues. As DNA, the CDR3 is TGCAGTGCTAGTGAGCGGGAGTCCTACAATGAGCAGTACTTC. Translating it yields CSASERESYNEQYF.

The chain carries TRBV7-9 and TRBJ2-2, with TRBD2 identical over 9 bases. The V gene's germline CDR1 is SEHNR and CDR2 FQNEAQ (reference sequence). The CDR3 runs to 20 residues. Trimming cost V 5 bases and J 0 bases; bases outside gene matches: 16. CDR3: CASSPRWGLAGKPNTGELFF. The CDR3 DNA is TGTGCCAGCAGCCCTCGCTGGGGGCTAGCGGGAAAGCCGAACACCGGGGAGCTGTTTTTT.

This clonotype was detected ten times or more. The chain couples TRBV7-3 to TRBJ2-1, with D maybe TRBD1 (5 bases). This CDR3 has 14 amino acids. V dropped 1 base and J dropped 7 bases, with 11 bases sitting between them. The V gene's germline CDR1 is SGHTA and CDR2 FQGTGA. The CDR3 sequence is CASSLRGPRNEQFF. The CDR3 DNA reads TGTGCCAGCAGCTTAAGGGGCCCAAGGAATGAGCAGTTCTTC.

This chain links TRBV7-9 with TRBJ2-5; no definite D call. Trimming removed 0 bases from V and 5 bases from J, with 13 bases in between. The CDR3 consists of 15 residues. Germline CDR1 is SEHNR and CDR2 is FQNEAQ (reference sequence). The CDR3 DNA reads TGTGCCAGCAGCTTAGCGGTCAGAGTAGGTGAGACCCAGTACTTC. It is translated as CASSLAVRVGETQYF.

This clonotype was recorded a few times. The chain employs TRBV18 and TRBJ1-4, with D uncertain. The V and J ends lost 2 bases and 4 bases respectively, with 11 bases between them. The CDR3 runs 15 residues. The germline CDR1 and CDR2 sequences are KGHSH and LQKENI. CDR3 loop: CASSPGLGLNEKLFF. The CDR3 nucleotides read TGTGCCAGCTCACCAGGATTGGGCCTTAATGAAAAACTGTTTTTT.

In its sample, this clonotype was seen a few times. This clone may be a read error of a much larger clone one base away. The chain links TRBV5-1 to TRBJ1-4; perhaps TRBD1 as D (5 bases). The CDR3 is 15 amino acids. The germline V gene has CDR1 SGHRS and CDR2 YFSETQ. The CDR3: CAGSLIAGTEEKLFF. As DNA, the CDR3 is TGCGCCGGCAGCTTGATCGCAGGGACGGAAGAAAAACTGTTTTTT. Combining the CDR3 with reference TRBV5-1 and TRBJ1-4 gives the whole variable domain KAGVTQTPRYLIKTRGQQVTLSCSPISGHRSVSWYQQTPGQGLQFLFEYFSETQRNKGNFPGRFSGRQFSNSRSEMNVSTLELGDSALYLCAGSLIAGTEEKLFFGSGTQLSVL.

This clonotype was counted at least ten times. J is TRBJ2-5 and V is TRBV27; TRBD2 aligns across 8 bases. CDR1 MNHEY and CDR2 SMNVEV come from the germline V gene (reference sequence). The CDR3 is 18 residues long. With 6 bases clipped from V and 5 bases from J, the junction kept 20 bases outside the gene matches. CDR3 DNA sequence: TGTGCCAGCAGCTCCTTGGGCCTCGGGGGGACTAGGAGGGAGACCCAGTACTTC. Translating it yields CASSSLGLGGTRRETQYF.

This clonotype showed up many times. The J gene is TRBJ1-5, the V gene TRBV28; a weak D match, TRBD1 (6 bases). V was clipped by 6 bases and J by 3 bases, with 12 bases between them. The CDR3 consists of 14 residues. Germline values: CDR1 MDHEN, CDR2 SYDVKM. The DNA for the CDR3 is TGTGCCAGCAGCTCAGGGGTGAACAATCAGCCCCAGCATTTT. It codes for CASSSGVNNQPQHF.

The sample holds many counts of this clonotype. The chain joins TRBV12-3 or TRBV12-4 to TRBJ2-2; D gene uncertain. The V end was cut by 4 bases, the J end by 4 bases, with 4 bases between. The CDR3 length is 12 residues. CDR3 DNA sequence: TGTGCCAGCAGTTCCTCCACCGGGGAGCTGTTTTTT. Its protein product is CASSSSTGELFF.

In its sample, this clonotype was seen a few times. V and J are TRBV28 and TRBJ1-4; D ambiguous. V was clipped by 2 bases and J by 8 bases, with 9 bases between them. Germline CDR1 reads MDHEN; CDR2 reads SYDVKM. This CDR3 contains 13 residues. The CDR3 sequence: CASSLPVKEKLFF. The CDR3 DNA follows: TGTGCCAGCAGTTTACCAGTGAAGGAAAAACTGTTTTTT.

The CDR3 reads CASSSGTRVEKLFF. The CDR3 DNA sequence: TGTGCCAGCAGTTCAGGGACGCGAGTTGAAAAACTGTTTTTT. The chain employs TRBV27 and TRBJ1-4; maybe TRBD1 (5 bases). The CDR3 covers 14 residues. V was pared by 4 bases and J by 7 bases, with 13 bases between. Looked up from germline, CDR1 is MNHEY and CDR2 is SMNVEV (reference sequence).

This clonotype was recorded once. Being one base from a much bigger clone, this may be a read error. The chain employs TRBV2 and TRBJ2-7; unclear D gene. In germline, CDR1 is SNHLY, CDR2 FYNNEI. The CDR3 contains 14 residues. V was shortened by 3 bases and J by 4 bases, with 13 bases between the two germline ends. The CDR3 is CASSDDWAKYEQYF. In DNA form, the CDR3 reads TGTGCCAGCAGTGACGACTGGGCCAAATACGAGCAGTACTTC.

This clonotype was seen at least ten times. The chain has TRBV4-1 and TRBJ1-1; TRBD1 matches 7 bases. There are 16 residues in the CDR3. Germline CDR1 reads MGHRA; CDR2 reads YSYEKL. With 0 bases clipped from V and 1 base from J, the junction kept 5 bases outside the gene matches. For the CDR3, the DNA is TGCGCCAGCAGCCAAGATCTCTACAGGGGGAACACTGAAGCTTTCTTT. This codes for CASSQDLYRGNTEAFF.